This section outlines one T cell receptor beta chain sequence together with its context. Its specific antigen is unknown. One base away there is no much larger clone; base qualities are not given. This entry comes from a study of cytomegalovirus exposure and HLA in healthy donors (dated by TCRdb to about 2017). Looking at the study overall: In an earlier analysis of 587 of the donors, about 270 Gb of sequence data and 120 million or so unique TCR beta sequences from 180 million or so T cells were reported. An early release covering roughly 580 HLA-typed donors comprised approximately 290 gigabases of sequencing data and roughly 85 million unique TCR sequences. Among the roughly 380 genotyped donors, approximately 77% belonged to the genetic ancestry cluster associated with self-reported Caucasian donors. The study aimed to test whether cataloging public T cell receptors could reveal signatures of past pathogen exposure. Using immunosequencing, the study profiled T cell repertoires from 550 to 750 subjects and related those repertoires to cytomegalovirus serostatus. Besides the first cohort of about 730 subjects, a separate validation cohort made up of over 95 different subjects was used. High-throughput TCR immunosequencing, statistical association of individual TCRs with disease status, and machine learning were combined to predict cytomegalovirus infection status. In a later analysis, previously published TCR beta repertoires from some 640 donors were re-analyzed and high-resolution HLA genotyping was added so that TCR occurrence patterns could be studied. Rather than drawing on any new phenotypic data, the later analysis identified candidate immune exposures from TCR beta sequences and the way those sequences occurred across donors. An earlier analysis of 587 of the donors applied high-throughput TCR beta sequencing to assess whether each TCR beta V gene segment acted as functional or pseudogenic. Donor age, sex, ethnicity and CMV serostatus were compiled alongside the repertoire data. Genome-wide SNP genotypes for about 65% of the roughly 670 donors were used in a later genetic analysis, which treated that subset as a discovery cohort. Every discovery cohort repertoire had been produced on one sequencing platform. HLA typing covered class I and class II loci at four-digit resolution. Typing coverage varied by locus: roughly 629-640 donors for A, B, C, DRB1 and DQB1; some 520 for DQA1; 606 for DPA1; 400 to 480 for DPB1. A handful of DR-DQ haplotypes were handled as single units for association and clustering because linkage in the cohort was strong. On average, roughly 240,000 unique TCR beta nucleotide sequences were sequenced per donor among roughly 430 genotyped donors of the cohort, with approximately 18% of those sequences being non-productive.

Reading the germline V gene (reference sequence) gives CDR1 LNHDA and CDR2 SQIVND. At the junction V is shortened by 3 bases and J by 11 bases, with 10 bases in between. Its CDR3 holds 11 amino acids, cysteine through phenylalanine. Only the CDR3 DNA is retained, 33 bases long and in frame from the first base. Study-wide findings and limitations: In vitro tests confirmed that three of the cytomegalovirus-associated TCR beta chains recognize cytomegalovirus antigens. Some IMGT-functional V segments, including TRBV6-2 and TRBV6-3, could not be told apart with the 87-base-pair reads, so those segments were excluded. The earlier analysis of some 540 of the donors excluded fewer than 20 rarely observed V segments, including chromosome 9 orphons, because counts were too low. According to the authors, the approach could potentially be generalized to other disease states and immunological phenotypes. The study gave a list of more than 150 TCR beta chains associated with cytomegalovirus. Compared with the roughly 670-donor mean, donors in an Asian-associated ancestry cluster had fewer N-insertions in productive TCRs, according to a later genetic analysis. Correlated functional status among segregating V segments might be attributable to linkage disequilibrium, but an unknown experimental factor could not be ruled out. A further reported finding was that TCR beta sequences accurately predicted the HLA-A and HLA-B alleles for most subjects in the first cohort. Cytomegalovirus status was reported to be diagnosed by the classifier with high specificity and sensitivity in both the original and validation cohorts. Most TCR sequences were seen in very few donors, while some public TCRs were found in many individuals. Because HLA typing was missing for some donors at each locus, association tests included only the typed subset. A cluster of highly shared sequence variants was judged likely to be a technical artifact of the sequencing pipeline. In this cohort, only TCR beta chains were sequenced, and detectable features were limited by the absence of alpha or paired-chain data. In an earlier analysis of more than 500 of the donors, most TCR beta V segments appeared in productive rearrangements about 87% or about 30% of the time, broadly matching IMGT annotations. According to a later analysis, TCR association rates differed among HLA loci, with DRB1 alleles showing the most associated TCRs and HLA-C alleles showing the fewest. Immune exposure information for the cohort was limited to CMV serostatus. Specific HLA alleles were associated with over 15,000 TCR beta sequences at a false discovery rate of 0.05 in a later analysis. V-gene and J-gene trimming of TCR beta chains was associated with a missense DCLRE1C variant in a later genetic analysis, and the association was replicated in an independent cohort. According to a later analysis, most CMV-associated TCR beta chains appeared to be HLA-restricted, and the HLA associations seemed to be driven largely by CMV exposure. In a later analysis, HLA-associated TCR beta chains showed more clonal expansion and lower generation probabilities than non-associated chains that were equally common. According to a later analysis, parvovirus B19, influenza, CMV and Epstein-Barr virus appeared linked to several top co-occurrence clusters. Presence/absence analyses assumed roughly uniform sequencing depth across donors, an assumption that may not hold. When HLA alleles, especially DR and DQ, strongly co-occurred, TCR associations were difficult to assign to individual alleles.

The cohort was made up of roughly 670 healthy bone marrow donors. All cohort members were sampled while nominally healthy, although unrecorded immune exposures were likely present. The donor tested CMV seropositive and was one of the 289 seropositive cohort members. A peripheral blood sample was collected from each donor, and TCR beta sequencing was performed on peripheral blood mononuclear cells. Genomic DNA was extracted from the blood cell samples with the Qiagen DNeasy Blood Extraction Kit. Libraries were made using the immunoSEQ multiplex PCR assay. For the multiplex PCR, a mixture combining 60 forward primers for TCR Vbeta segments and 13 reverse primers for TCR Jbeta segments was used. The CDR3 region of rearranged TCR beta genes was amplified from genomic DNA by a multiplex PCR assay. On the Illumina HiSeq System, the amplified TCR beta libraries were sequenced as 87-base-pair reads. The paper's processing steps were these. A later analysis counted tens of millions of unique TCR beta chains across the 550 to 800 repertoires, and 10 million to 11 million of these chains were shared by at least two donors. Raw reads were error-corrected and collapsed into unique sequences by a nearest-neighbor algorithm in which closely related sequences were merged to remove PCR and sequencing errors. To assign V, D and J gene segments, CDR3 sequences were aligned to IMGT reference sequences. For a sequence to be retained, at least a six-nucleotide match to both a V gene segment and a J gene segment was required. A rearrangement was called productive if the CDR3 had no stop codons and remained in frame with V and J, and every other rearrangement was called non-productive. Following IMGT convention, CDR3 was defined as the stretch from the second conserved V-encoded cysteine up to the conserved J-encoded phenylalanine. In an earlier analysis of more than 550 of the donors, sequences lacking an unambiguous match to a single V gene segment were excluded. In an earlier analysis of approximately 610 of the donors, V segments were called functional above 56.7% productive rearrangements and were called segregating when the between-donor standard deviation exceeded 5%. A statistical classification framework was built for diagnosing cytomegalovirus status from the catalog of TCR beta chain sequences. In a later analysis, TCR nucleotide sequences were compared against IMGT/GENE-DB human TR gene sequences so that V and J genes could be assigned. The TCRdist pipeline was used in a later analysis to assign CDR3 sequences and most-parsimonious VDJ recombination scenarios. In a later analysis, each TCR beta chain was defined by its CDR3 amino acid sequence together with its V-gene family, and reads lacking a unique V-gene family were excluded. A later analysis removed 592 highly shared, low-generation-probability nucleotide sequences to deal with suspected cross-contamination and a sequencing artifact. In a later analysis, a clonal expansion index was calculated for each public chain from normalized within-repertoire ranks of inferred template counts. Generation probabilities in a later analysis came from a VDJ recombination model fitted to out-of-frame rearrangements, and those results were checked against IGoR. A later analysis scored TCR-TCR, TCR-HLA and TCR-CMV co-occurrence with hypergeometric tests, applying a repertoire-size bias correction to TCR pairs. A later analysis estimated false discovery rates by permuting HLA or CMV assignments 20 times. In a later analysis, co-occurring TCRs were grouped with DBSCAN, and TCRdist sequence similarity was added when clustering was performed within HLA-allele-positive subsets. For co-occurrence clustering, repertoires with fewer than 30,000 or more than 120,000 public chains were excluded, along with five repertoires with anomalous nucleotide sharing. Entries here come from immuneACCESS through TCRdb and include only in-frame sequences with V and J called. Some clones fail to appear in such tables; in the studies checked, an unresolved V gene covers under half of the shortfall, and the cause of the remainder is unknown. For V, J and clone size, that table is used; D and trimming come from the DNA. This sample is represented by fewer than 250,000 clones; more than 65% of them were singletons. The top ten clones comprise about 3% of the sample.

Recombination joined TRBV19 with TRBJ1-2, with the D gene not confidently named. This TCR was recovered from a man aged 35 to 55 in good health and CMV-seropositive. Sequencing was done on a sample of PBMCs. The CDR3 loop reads CASSMNVRYTF. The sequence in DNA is TGTGCCAGTAGTATGAACGTGAGGTACACCTTC. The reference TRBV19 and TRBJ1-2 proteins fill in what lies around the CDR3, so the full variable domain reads DGGITQSPKYLFRKEGQNVTLSCEQNLNHDAMYWYRQDPGQGLRLIYYSQIVNDFQKGDIAEGYSVSREKKESFPLTVTSAQKNPTAFYLCASSMNVRYTFGSGTRLTVV.